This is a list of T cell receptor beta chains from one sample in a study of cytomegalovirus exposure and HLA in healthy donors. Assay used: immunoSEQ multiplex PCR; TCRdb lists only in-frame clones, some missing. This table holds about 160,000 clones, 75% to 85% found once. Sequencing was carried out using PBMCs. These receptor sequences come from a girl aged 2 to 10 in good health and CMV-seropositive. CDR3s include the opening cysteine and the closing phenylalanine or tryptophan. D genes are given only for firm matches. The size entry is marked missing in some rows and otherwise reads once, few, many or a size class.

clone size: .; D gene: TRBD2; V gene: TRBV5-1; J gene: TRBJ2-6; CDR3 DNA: TGCGCCAGCAGCTTAATACTTCTGAGGACTAGGTCTGCTGGGGCCAACGTCCTGACTTTC; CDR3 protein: CASSLILLRTRSAGANVLTF
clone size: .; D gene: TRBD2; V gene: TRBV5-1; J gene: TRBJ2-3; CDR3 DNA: TGCGCCAGCAGCGCCGGACTAGCGGGGGAATACACGCAGTATTTT; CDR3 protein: CASSAGLAGEYTQYF
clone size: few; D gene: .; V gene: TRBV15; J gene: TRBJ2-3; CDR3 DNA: TGTGCCACCAGCAGAGGGTTTGTTAGGGGCGCGGAAGCAGATACGCAGTATTTT; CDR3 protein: CATSRGFVRGAEADTQYF
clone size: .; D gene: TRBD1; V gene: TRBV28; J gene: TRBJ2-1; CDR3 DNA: TGTGCCAGCAGTTTATTTGGGACAGGGGGCGCGGACGCCTACAATGAGCAGTTCTTC; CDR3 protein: CASSLFGTGGADAYNEQFF
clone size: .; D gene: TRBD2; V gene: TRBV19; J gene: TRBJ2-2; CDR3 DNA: TGTGCCAGTAGTAAATGGCGGGAGGAGACCGGGGAGCTGTTTTTT; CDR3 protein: CASSKWREETGELFF
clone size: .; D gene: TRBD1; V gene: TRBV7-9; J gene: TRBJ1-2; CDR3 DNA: TGTGCCAGCAGCTTAGCAGGGACAGGGTTTGGCTATGGCTACACCTTC; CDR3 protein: CASSLAGTGFGYGYTF
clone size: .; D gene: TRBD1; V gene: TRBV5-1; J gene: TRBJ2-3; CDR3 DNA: TGCGCCAGCAGCCCCAAATATTCTCCAGGGGGCGGTCCCCGCACGGGGGCAGATACGCAGTATTTT; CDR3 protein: CASSPKYSPGGGPRTGADTQYF
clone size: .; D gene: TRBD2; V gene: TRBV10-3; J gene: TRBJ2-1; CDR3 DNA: TGTGCCATCAGTGAGTCTGTATTGACTAGCGACCTGTGTTTGGGGGGGGATGAGCAGTTCTTC; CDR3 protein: CAISESVLTSDLCLGGDEQFF
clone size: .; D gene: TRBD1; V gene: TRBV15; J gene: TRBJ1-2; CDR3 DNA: TGTGCCACCAGCAGAGATCGGGGACAGGGGATAGGCTACACCTTC; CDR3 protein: CATSRDRGQGIGYTF
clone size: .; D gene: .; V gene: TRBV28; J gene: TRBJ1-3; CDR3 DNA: TGTGCCAGCAGTTTAGTCGGGACTCTCTCTGGAAACACCATATATTTT; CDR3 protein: CASSLVGTLSGNTIYF
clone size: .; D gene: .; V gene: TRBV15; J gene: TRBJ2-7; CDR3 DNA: TGTGCCACCAGCAGAGACCCTGGAGCGGCGGGCTACGAGCAGTACTTC; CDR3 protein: CATSRDPGAAGYEQYF
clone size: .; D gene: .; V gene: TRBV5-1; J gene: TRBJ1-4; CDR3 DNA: TGCGCCAGCAGCTTAAAGATGGCCCTAAAACAGAGTAATGAAAAACTGTTTTTT; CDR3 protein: CASSLKMALKQSNEKLFF
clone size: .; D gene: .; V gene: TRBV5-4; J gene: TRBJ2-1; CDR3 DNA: TGTGCCAGCAGCTCACAGGGACGGGGAAATGAGCAGTTCTTC; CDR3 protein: CASSSQGRGNEQFF
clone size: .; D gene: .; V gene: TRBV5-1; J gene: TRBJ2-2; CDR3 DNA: TGCGCCAGCAGCCTCGTTTCTAGCAGGAGCCGGGAGCTGTTTTTT; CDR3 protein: CASSLVSSRSRELFF
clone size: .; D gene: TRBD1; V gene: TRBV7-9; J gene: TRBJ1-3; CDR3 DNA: TGTGCCAGCACCGCCTCGGGACAGAGCTCTGGAAACACCATATATTTT; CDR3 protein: CASTASGQSSGNTIYF
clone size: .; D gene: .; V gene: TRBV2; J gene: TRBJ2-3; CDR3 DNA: TGTGCCAGCAGTCGGCAGGCGGGAGATACGCAGTATTTT; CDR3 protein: CASSRQAGDTQYF